Listed here are 8 T cell receptor beta chains from one sample, sequenced in a study of blood T cell repertoires in COVID-19. Generated by immunoSEQ multiplex PCR, the TCRdb table keeps only in-frame clones and is missing some. The repertoire holds around 140,000 clones, approximately 81% seen once, with 1.4% in the top ten. Material for sequencing was peripheral blood. The receptors stem from a man aged 55 to 70 with acute or convalescent COVID-19.

V usage is TRBV4-2 and J usage is TRBJ2-1, with TRBD2 matching 11 bases. Per germline, CDR1 LGHNA and CDR2 YNFKEQ. The junction had 6 bases not matched to a gene; V was cut back by 4 bases and J by 4 bases. The CDR3 extends over 16 amino acids. Here the CDR3 DNA reads TGTGCCAGCAGCCCCTTGGGACTAGCGGCTTACAATGAGCAGTTCTTC. As protein: CASSPLGLAAYNEQFF.

This chain joins TRBV6-2 or TRBV6-3 and TRBJ2-6; D may be TRBD1 (5 bases). The germline V gene has CDR1 MNHEY and CDR2 SVGEGT. There are 16 residues in the CDR3. Trimming shortened V by 5 bases and J by 2 bases, and 13 bases separated the two germline ends. The CDR3 spells CASSPDRIAGANVLTF. The CDR3 DNA reads as TGTGCCAGCAGTCCAGACAGAATTGCTGGGGCCAACGTCCTGACTTTC.

This chain joins TRBV11-2 and TRBJ2-3, with 7 positions matching TRBD1. Losses at the gene ends were 5 bases for V and 4 bases for J; bases not matched to a gene: 6. The length of the CDR3 is 14 residues. Germline assignment: CDR1 SGHAT and CDR2 FQNNGV. The CDR3 coding sequence is TGTGCCAGCAGCATGCCCCAGGGGGCAGATACGCAGTATTTT. As protein: CASSMPQGADTQYF.

This clone has just a few counts. CDR3 in amino acids: CASRAGTGSSPLHF. CDR3 sequence (DNA): TGTGCCAGCAGAGCCGGGACAGGGAGTTCACCCCTCCACTTT. The chain joins TRBV2 to TRBJ1-6; the match to TRBD1 covers 9 bases. The CDR3 covers 14 residues. Trimming removed 6 bases from V and 9 bases from J; junction bases left unmatched: 6. Germline V lookup: CDR1 SNHLY, CDR2 FYNNEI. Drawing the rest from reference TRBV2 and TRBJ1-6, the complete variable domain is EPEVTQTPSHQVTQMGQEVILRCVPISNHLYFYWYRQILGQKVEFLVSFYNNEISEKSEIFDDQFSVERPDGSNFTLKIRSTKLEDSAMYFCASRAGTGSSPLHFGNGTRLTVT.

This clone was found a few times. The J gene is TRBJ1-1, the V gene TRBV29-1, with a possible D match to TRBD1 (5 bases). Between the trimmed V and J ends, which lost 4 bases and 3 bases, there was a span of 15 bases. Germline V gene data show CDR1 as SQVTM and CDR2 as ANQGSEA. The CDR3 loop spans 14 amino acids. The CDR3 bases are TGCAGCGTTGGAAGGGGTGTGGGGTACACTGAAGCTTTCTTT. It specifies CSVGRGVGYTEAFF.

This chain joins TRBV11-2 and TRBJ2-1, with a possible D match to TRBD2 (5 bases). The CDR3 contains 13 residues. With 1 base removed from V and 4 bases from J, the gap between germline ends came to 5 bases. CDR1 is SGHAT and CDR2 is FQNNGV in the germline V gene. Here the CDR3 reads CASSLGGYNEQFF. CDR3 nucleotides: TGTGCCAGCAGCTTAGGAGGGTACAATGAGCAGTTCTTC.

The chain recombines TRBV14 with TRBJ1-2, with 7 bases that match TRBD1. Germline V gene lookup returns CDR1 SGHDN and CDR2 FVKESK. CDR3 length equals 15 residues. The ends lost 2 bases at V and 2 bases at J; junction bases unmatched: 5. DNA for the CDR3: TGTGCCAGCAGCCAATTCAGGGGGGAGAACTATGGCTACACCTTC. Protein product: CASSQFRGENYGYTF. Filled out from reference TRBV14 and TRBJ1-2, the complete variable domain reads EAGVTQFPSHSVIEKGQTVTLRCDPISGHDNLYWYRRVMGKEIKFLLHFVKESKQDESGMPNNRFLAERTGGTYSTLKVQPAELEDSGVYFCASSQFRGENYGYTFGSGTRLTVV.

The rearrangement uses TRBV18 and TRBJ2-1, with D perhaps matching TRBD2 (6 bases). This CDR3 is built from 15 residues. The germline V and J ends were trimmed by 5 bases and 0 bases, with 11 bases remaining between them. Germline V CDR1 and CDR2: KGHSH, LQKENI. CDR3 coding DNA: TGTGCCAGCTCAAAAGACGGGAGCTCCTACAATGAGCAGTTCTTC. It translates to CASSKDGSSYNEQFF.